The subject of this entry is one T cell receptor (beta chain). The antigen is unknown. The data were obtained in a study of Tregs in tolerant kidney transplant recipients. Findings of the study overall: Tolerant patients' donor-specific Tregs expanded beyond overall Tregs, suggesting antigen-driven growth.

Thawed PBMCs were FACS-sorted into unstimulated CD4+CD25+CD127- regulatory T cells, CD4+CD25- non-regulatory cells, CD4 and CD8 cells. Assay: immunoSEQ multiplex PCR; the TCRdb copy retains only in-frame clones and omits some. The sample lists 70,000 to 95,000 clones; around 93% were seen once. This clonotype was obtained from a human donor who received a combined kidney and bone marrow transplant. The sequences come from Tregs from blood, collected before the transplant.

Written as DNA, the CDR3 is TGTGCCAGCAGAAGACTAGCTTCGGTTGAGCAGTACTTC. Translated, it gives CASRRLASVEQYF. The chain uses TRBV6-5 and TRBJ2-7, with 7 bases lining up with TRBD2. The CDR3 is 13 amino acids. CDR1 and CDR2 (germline): MNHEY, SVGAGI. V gave up 6 bases and J gave up 7 bases; unmatched junction bases: 9.